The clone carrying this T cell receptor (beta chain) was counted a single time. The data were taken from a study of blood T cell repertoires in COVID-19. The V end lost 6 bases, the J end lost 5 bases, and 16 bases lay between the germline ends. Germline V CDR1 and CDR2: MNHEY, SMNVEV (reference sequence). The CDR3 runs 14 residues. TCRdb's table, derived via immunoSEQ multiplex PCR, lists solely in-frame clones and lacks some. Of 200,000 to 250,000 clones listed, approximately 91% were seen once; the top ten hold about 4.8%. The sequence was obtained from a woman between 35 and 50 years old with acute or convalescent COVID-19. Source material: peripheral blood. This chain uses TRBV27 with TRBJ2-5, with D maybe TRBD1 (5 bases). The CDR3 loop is CASRQNRMGETQYF. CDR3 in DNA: TGTGCCAGCAGGCAAAACAGGATGGGGGAGACCCAGTACTTC.